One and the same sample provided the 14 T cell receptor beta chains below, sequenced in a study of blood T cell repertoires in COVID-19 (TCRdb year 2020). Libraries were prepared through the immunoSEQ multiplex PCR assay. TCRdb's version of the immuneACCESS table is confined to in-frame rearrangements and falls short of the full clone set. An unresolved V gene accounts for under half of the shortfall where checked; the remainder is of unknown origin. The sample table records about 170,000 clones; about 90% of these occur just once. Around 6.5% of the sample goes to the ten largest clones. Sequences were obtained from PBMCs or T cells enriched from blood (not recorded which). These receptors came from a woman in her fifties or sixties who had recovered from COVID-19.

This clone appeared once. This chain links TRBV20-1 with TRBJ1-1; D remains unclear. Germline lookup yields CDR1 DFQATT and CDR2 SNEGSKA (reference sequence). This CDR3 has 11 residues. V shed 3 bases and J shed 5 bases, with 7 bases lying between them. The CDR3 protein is CSASRGTEAFF. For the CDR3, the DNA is TGCAGTGCTAGCCGCGGGACTGAAGCTTTCTTT.

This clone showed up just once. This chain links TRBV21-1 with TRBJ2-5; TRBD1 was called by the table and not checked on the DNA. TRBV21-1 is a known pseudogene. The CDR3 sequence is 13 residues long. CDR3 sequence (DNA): TGTGCCAGCACCAAAGCCAGGGGAGAGACCCAGTACTTC. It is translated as CASTKARGETQYF.

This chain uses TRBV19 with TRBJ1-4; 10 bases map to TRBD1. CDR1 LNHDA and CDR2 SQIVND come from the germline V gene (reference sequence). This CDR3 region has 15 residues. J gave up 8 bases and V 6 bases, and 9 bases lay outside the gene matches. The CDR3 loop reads CASSRTGTGVEKLFF. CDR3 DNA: TGTGCCAGTAGCCGAACCGGGACAGGGGTCGAAAAACTGTTTTTT.

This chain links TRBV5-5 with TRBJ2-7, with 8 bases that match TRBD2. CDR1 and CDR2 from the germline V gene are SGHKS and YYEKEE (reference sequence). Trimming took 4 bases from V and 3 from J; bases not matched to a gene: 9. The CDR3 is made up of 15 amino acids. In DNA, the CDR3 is TGTGCCAGCAGCCTTGGACTAGCCCAAATCTACGAGCAGTACTTC. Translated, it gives CASSLGLAQIYEQYF. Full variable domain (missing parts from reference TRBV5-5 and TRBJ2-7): DAGVTQSPTHLIKTRGQQVTLRCSPISGHKSVSWYQQVLGQGPQFIFQYYEKEERGRGNFPDRFSARQFPNYSSELNVNALLLGDSALYLCASSLGLAQIYEQYFGPGTRLTVT.

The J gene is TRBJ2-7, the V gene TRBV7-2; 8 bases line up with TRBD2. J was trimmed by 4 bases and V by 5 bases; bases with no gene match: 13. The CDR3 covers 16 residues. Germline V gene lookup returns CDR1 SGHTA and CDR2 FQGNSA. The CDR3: CASSPSVGAGAYEQYF. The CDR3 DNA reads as TGTGCCAGCAGCCCCAGCGTAGGAGCGGGAGCATACGAGCAGTACTTC. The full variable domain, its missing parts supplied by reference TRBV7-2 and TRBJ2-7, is GAGVSQSPSNKVTEKGKDVELRCDPISGHTALYWYRQSLGQGLEFLIYFQGNSAPDKSGLPSDRFSAERTGGSVSTLTIQRTQQEDSAVYLCASSPSVGAGAYEQYFGPGTRLTVT.

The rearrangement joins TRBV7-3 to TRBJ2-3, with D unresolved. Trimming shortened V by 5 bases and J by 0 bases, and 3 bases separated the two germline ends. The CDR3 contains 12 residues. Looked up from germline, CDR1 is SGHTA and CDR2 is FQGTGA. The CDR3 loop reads CASSPSTDTQYF. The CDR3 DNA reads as TGTGCCAGCAGCCCGAGCACAGATACGCAGTATTTT.

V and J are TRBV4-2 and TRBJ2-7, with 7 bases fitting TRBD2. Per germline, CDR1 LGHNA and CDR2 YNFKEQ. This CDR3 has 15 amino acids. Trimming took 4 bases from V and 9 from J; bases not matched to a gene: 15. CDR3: CASSPRMRGTTGQYF. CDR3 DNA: TGTGCCAGCAGCCCTCGGATGCGGGGGACTACGGGGCAGTACTTC.

CDR3: CASSLYPSGQSNYGYTF. The CDR3 coding sequence is TGCGCCAGCAGCCTCTACCCTTCAGGCCAGTCTAACTATGGCTACACCTTC. The chain carries TRBV5-1 and TRBJ1-2; D remains unclear. The germline CDR1 and CDR2 sequences are SGHRS and YFSETQ. Deletions cut 4 bases from V and 0 bases from J, with 19 bases between. This CDR3 has 17 amino acids. Using reference TRBV5-1 and TRBJ1-2 for the parts outside the CDR3, the full variable domain is KAGVTQTPRYLIKTRGQQVTLSCSPISGHRSVSWYQQTPGQGLQFLFEYFSETQRNKGNFPGRFSGRQFSNSRSEMNVSTLELGDSALYLCASSLYPSGQSNYGYTFGSGTRLTVV.

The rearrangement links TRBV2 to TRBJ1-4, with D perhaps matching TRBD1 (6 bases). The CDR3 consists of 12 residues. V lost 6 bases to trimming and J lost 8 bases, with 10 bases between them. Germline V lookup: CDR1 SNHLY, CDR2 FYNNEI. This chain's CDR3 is CASSLRGEKLFF. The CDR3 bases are TGTGCCAGCAGCCTCAGGGGAGAAAAACTGTTTTTT.

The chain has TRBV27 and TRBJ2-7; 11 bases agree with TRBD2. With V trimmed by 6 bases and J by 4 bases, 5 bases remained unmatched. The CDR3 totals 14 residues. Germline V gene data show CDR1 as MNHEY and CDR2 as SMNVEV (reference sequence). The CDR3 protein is CASSSGTSGYEQYF. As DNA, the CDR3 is TGTGCCAGCAGCTCCGGGACTAGCGGTTACGAGCAGTACTTC.

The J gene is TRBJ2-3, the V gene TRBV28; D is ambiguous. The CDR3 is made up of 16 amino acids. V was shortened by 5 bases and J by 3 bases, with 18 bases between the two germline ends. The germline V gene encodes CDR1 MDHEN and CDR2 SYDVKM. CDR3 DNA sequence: TGTGCCAGCAGTCTTTTCGACATGACCCAAACAGATACGCAGTATTTT. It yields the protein CASSLFDMTQTDTQYF.

The CDR3, as DNA: TGTGCCAGCAGCTTCTACCAAGAGACCCAGTACTTC. Residues: CASSFYQETQYF. V is TRBV7-2 and J is TRBJ2-5; D uncertain. V shed 3 bases and J shed 0 bases, with 2 bases lying between them. Germline-derived CDR1 and CDR2 are SGHTA and FQGNSA. The CDR3 has 12 amino acids.

CDR3 sequence reads: CASSATSGYTDTQYF. The CDR3 bases are TGTGCCAGCAGCGCAACTAGCGGATACACAGATACGCAGTATTTT. V and J are TRBV28 and TRBJ2-3; 8 bases align to TRBD2. Germline V lookup: CDR1 MDHEN, CDR2 SYDVKM. Trimming at V came to 6 bases and at J to 2 bases, leaving 7 bases not matched to a gene. CDR3 size: 15 residues.

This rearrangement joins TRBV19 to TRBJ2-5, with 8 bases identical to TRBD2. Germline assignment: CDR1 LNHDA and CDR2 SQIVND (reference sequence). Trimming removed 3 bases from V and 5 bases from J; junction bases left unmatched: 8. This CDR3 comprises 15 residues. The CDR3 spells CASSIWVASGETQYF. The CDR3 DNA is TGTGCCAGTAGTATTTGGGTCGCTAGCGGGGAGACCCAGTACTTC.